This TCR beta chain comes out of a study of beta chain features in type 1 diabetes (dated by TCRdb to 2017 to 2018). Concerning the study at large: No differences in mean age, gender distribution, total cell number or subset yield were found between patients and healthy donors. A total of roughly 98,000,000 sorted cells were examined across all samples, and RNA yield correlated strongly with the number of cells per subset. The study compared TCRB repertoires of sorted circulating CD4+ T cell subsets between recently diagnosed type 1 diabetes patients and matched healthy donors. Whereas all 30 or so donors provided naive and central memory subsets, regulatory and stem cell-like memory subsets were isolated from just 8 patients and roughly 8 healthy donors.

Each donor gave one peripheral blood draw, averaging approximately 0.12 L, which was collected into heparinised tubes. Using a panel that included CD45RO, CCR7, CD25, CD127, CD95 and CD27, naive, central memory, regulatory and stem cell-like memory CD4+ T cells were sorted on a BD FACSAria II. Purity was above 95% for every sorted population. Right away, PBMCs were isolated by Lymphoprep density gradient centrifugation and were stained directly, with no culture step. So that batch effects would be minimized, each experiment stained and sorted samples in pairs, pairing one healthy donor with one patient. Details on this clone: Its binding antigen is unknown. No base qualities exist here, and no much larger clone lies one base off it.

Compared with germline, V lacks 4 bases and J lacks 5 bases; bases without a gene match: 7. The germline V gene supplies CDR1 LGHNA and CDR2 YNFKEQ. The CDR3, cysteine through phenylalanine, is 15 amino acids long. Kept here is only the CDR3 DNA, which spans 45 bases and is read in frame from base 1. Study-wide conclusions, independent of this receptor: Sequencing cDNA rather than genomic DNA could over-represent highly expressing activated cells, although activation and CD3 levels did not differ between groups. The naive, central memory and regulatory TCRB repertoires appeared to resemble one another more closely among patients than among healthy donors. Only small numbers of individuals were included in the HLA sub-analyses, which left unresolved whether HLA type had any influence on TCRB rearrangement. At VDJ recombination sites, patients with type 1 diabetes made fewer insertions and deleted more nucleotides, a pattern implying thymic rearrangement abnormalities. In all four CD4+ subsets, TCRB CDR3 length was moderately but significantly shorter in type 1 diabetes patients. Shorter templates might have been favored by PCR, but patient and control samples were amplified and corrected together, so both groups would have been affected equally by any skew.

The entire amount of isolated RNA was reverse transcribed using the High Capacity cDNA Reverse Transcription Kit, so the sequenced TCRB transcripts were expressed ones. Deep immunoSEQ sequencing was performed on naive, central memory and regulatory T cell samples, with an average of around 3.5 million total reads per sample. After sorted cells were lysed in RLT buffer, RNA was extracted with DNase-treated RNeasy Micro or Mini kits, with the choice depending on cell number. To prevent cross-contamination, each cell subset was processed individually, whereas patient and healthy donor samples were processed jointly. The immunoSEQ multiplex PCR was used to amplify TCRB sequences from cDNA, yielding 87-bp fragments that span the CDR3 region. The amplicons were sequenced using the Illumina HiSeq platform. The study's processing was this. PCR bias was computationally corrected using synthetic template baselines, reads within Hamming distance 2 were collapsed, and singletons that could not be merged were discarded. Reads were aligned against IMGT to assign V, D and J genes, CDR3 length and insertions or deletions at six rearrangement sites. Within each subset, clonotype counts were normalized to the number of sorted cells before true diversity and Gini coefficients were calculated with the tcR R package. Repertoire sharing was quantified using the overlap coefficient calculated on TCRB nucleotide sequences. Out-of-frame TCRB sequences from naive cells were analyzed as a proxy for the pre-selection repertoire. TCRdb's version of the immuneACCESS table is confined to in-frame rearrangements and falls short of the full clone set. An unresolved V gene accounts for under half of the shortfall where checked; the remainder is of unknown origin. That table is the source of V, J and clone size, and D and trimming were worked out from the DNA. The sample contains 200,000 to 300,000 clones, 9.5% to 13% of them found a single time. The ten largest clones add up to 0.017% of the sample.

The TCR originated in a man aged 30 to 39 with type 1 diabetes. The rearrangement joined TRBV4-2 to TRBJ2-1; 8 junctional bases match TRBD2. Sequencing was performed on naive CD4+ T cells from blood. The sample's cell subset or site, from its label and the paper: true naive CD4+ T cells. The CDR3 region: CASSPGGAGDNEQFF. In nucleotides, the sequence is TGTGCCAGCAGCCCCGGGGGGGCGGGGGACAATGAGCAGTTCTTC.